The 4 T cell receptor beta chains below were found in one sample sequenced in a study of blood T cell repertoires in COVID-19. Assay: immunoSEQ multiplex PCR; the TCRdb copy retains only in-frame clones and omits some. This table holds about 430,000 clones, roughly 90% found once. Specimen: peripheral blood. These receptor sequences come from a man between 18 and 29 years old with COVID-19, enrolled during active disease.

The V and J genes are TRBV16 and TRBJ2-2; 9 bases line up with TRBD2. Germline values: CDR1 KGHSY, CDR2 FQNENV. The ends lost 0 bases at V and 2 bases at J; junction bases unmatched: 4. CDR3 length: 17 residues. The DNA for the CDR3 is TGTGCCAGCAGCCAATCGAGGACTAGCGCCAACACCGGGGAGCTGTTTTTT. Translating gives CASSQSRTSANTGELFF.

The V call is TRBV5-1, the J call TRBJ2-5; 7 bases match TRBD2. V was clipped by 0 bases and J by 1 base; unmatched bases: 6. The CDR3 runs to 16 residues. Germline V gene lookup returns CDR1 SGHRS and CDR2 YFSETQ. CDR3 sequence: CASSLAGGGTQETQYF. CDR3 coding DNA: TGCGCCAGCAGCTTGGCTGGCGGGGGAACCCAAGAGACCCAGTACTTC.

V is TRBV5-1 and J is TRBJ1-2; the D gene is possibly TRBD1 (5 bases). The CDR3 consists of 14 residues. The V end lost 2 bases, the J end lost 2 bases, and 10 bases lay between the germline ends. Germline CDR1 is SGHRS and CDR2 is YFSETQ. The CDR3 is CASSLDSSNYGYTF. In DNA form, the CDR3 reads TGCGCCAGCAGCTTAGACAGTTCGAACTATGGCTACACCTTC.

This clone was observed a single time. V and J are TRBV11-3 and TRBJ2-3, with 12 bases lining up with TRBD2. From germline, CDR1 is SGHNT and CDR2 YENEEA. The V segment lost 4 bases and the J segment 2 bases; nucleotides outside the gene matches: 4. This CDR3 comprises 16 residues. This chain's CDR3 is CASSWRTSGTTDTQYF. The DNA of the CDR3 is TGTGCCAGCAGCTGGCGGACTAGCGGGACCACAGATACGCAGTATTTT. Looking up the rest from reference TRBV11-3 and TRBJ2-3 gives the full variable domain: EAGVVQSPRYKIIEKKQPVAFWCNPISGHNTLYWYLQNLGQGPELLIRYENEEAVDDSQLPKDRFSAERLKGVDSTLKIQPAELGDSAVYLCASSWRTSGTTDTQYFGPGTRLTVL.